These T cell receptor beta chains were read from a single sample in a study of CD8 T cells in ankylosing spondylitis. MiXCR, applied by TCRdb to the 5' RACE reads, yields one record per CDR3 protein. The sample has about 750,000 distinct CDR3 sequences, around 20% seen once; the top ten hold 19%. Sequenced sample: blood, either unsorted or a sorted T cell fraction (not recorded which). These receptor sequences come from a male donor with ankylosing spondylitis. Each CDR3 is given with its conserved first and last residue. Each record gives: J gene, D gene, V gene, clone size, CDR3 length, CDR3 protein, CDR3 DNA. D genes are given only for firm matches. Clone sizes are given selectively: once, few, many, or a class where the clone is expanded.

j_call: TRBJ1-2; d_call: -; v_call: TRBV2; clone_size: -; cdr3_length: 14; cdr3_aa: CASSEVGVAYGYTF; cdr3_nt: TGTGCCAGCAGTGAGGTGGGGGTGGCCTATGGCTACACCTTC
j_call: TRBJ1-5; d_call: -; v_call: TRBV14; clone_size: -; cdr3_length: 13; cdr3_aa: CASSPDAGQPQHF; cdr3_nt: TGTGCCAGCAGCCCCGACGCCGGTCAGCCCCAGCATTTT
j_call: TRBJ2-1; d_call: -; v_call: TRBV4-1; clone_size: few; cdr3_length: 17; cdr3_aa: CASSQDTSWGRTNEQFF; cdr3_nt: TGCGCCAGCAGCCAAGATACGAGTTGGGGTCGTACCAATGAGCAGTTCTTC
j_call: TRBJ2-7; d_call: -; v_call: TRBV14; clone_size: -; cdr3_length: 14; cdr3_aa: CASSQGTGSYEQYF; cdr3_nt: TGTGCCAGCAGCCAAGGAACAGGATCCTACGAGCAGTACTTC
j_call: TRBJ2-5; d_call: TRBD2; v_call: TRBV7-2; clone_size: -; cdr3_length: 15; cdr3_aa: CASSPVASGQGAQYF; cdr3_nt: TGTGCCAGCAGCCCAGTGGCTAGCGGTCAAGGGGCCCAGTACTTC
j_call: TRBJ1-2; d_call: -; v_call: TRBV20-1; clone_size: many; cdr3_length: 14; cdr3_aa: CSAVTGRLNYGYTF; cdr3_nt: TGCAGTGCCGTTACTGGTCGCCTAAACTATGGCTACACCTTC
j_call: TRBJ1-2; d_call: -; v_call: TRBV20-1; clone_size: few; cdr3_length: 13; cdr3_aa: CSASLTADYGYTF; cdr3_nt: TGCAGTGCTAGTTTGACAGCGGACTATGGCTACACCTTC
j_call: TRBJ2-7; d_call: TRBD1; v_call: TRBV29-1; clone_size: many; cdr3_length: 13; cdr3_aa: CSATGTEPYEQYF; cdr3_nt: TGCAGCGCGACCGGGACAGAACCCTACGAGCAGTACTTC
j_call: TRBJ2-2; d_call: -; v_call: TRBV6-1; clone_size: -; cdr3_length: 15; cdr3_aa: CASSRPATRAGELFF; cdr3_nt: TGTGCCAGCAGCCGGCCAGCAACGAGGGCCGGGGAGCTGTTTTTT
j_call: TRBJ1-2; d_call: TRBD1; v_call: TRBV18; clone_size: once; cdr3_length: 13; cdr3_aa: CASSPQGANGYTF; cdr3_nt: TGTGCCAGCTCACCACAGGGGGCCAACGGCTACACCTTC
j_call: TRBJ1-1; d_call: -; v_call: TRBV9; clone_size: few; cdr3_length: 13; cdr3_aa: CASSEAQNTEAFF; cdr3_nt: TGTGCCAGCAGCGAAGCACAGAACACTGAAGCTTTCTTT
j_call: TRBJ2-6; d_call: TRBD2; v_call: TRBV20-1; clone_size: -; cdr3_length: 20; cdr3_aa: CSARFASGTHTISGANVLTF; cdr3_nt: TGCAGTGCTAGGTTTGCTAGCGGGACCCATACGATCTCTGGGGCCAACGTCCTGACTTTC
j_call: TRBJ1-4; d_call: -; v_call: TRBV21-1; clone_size: -; cdr3_length: 16; cdr3_aa: CASSGRVATTNEKLFF; cdr3_nt: TGTGCCAGCAGCGGACGGGTCGCTACAACTAATGAAAAACTGTTTTTT
j_call: TRBJ1-1; d_call: -; v_call: TRBV6-2/TRBV6-3; clone_size: few; cdr3_length: 14; cdr3_aa: CASSSREVRTEAFF; cdr3_nt: TGTGCCAGCAGTTCTAGGGAGGTGCGCACTGAAGCTTTCTTT
j_call: TRBJ2-5; d_call: -; v_call: TRBV3-1; clone_size: -; cdr3_length: 15; cdr3_aa: CACSPASGGEETQYF; cdr3_nt: TGTGCCTGCAGCCCCGCCTCAGGGGGGGAGGAGACCCAGTACTTC
j_call: TRBJ1-6; d_call: -; v_call: TRBV12-3/TRBV12-4; clone_size: -; cdr3_length: 14; cdr3_aa: CASSLVGGGSPLHF; cdr3_nt: TGTGCCAGCAGTTTAGTTGGGGGCGGCTCACCCCTCCACTTT
j_call: TRBJ2-1; d_call: TRBD2; v_call: TRBV2; clone_size: -; cdr3_length: 16; cdr3_aa: CASSERTGGSSDEQFF; cdr3_nt: TGTGCCAGCAGTGAAAGGACGGGGGGGTCTTCGGATGAGCAGTTCTTC
j_call: TRBJ2-7; d_call: TRBD1; v_call: TRBV5-6; clone_size: -; cdr3_length: 15; cdr3_aa: CASSLYGTGAYEQYF; cdr3_nt: TGTGCCAGCAGCTTGTATGGGACAGGGGCCTACGAGCAGTACTTC
j_call: TRBJ1-1; d_call: -; v_call: TRBV18; clone_size: -; cdr3_length: 13; cdr3_aa: CASSGASRVEAFF; cdr3_nt: TGTGCCAGCTCAGGGGCCAGCCGGGTTGAAGCTTTCTTT
j_call: TRBJ2-7; d_call: TRBD1; v_call: TRBV20-1; clone_size: -; cdr3_length: 14; cdr3_aa: CSAETGTGYYEQYF; cdr3_nt: TGCAGTGCTGAAACCGGGACAGGATACTACGAGCAGTACTTC
j_call: TRBJ1-1; d_call: TRBD1; v_call: TRBV5-1; clone_size: few; cdr3_length: 13; cdr3_aa: CASSTGTALKAFF; cdr3_nt: TGCGCCAGCAGCACCGGGACAGCCCTTAAAGCTTTCTTT
j_call: TRBJ2-1; d_call: TRBD2; v_call: TRBV20-1; clone_size: -; cdr3_length: 16; cdr3_aa: CSAPSLLADPWNEQFF; cdr3_nt: TGCAGTGCTCCGAGCCTCCTAGCGGACCCGTGGAATGAGCAGTTCTTC
j_call: TRBJ2-2; d_call: -; v_call: TRBV12-3/TRBV12-4; clone_size: -; cdr3_length: 13; cdr3_aa: CASSLRFTGELFF; cdr3_nt: TGTGCCAGCAGTCTTCGGTTCACCGGGGAGCTGTTTTTT
j_call: TRBJ1-1; d_call: -; v_call: TRBV5-6; clone_size: few; cdr3_length: 14; cdr3_aa: CASSLEDRNTEAFF; cdr3_nt: TGTGCCAGCAGCTTGGAGGACAGGAACACTGAAGCTTTCTTT
j_call: TRBJ2-7; d_call: -; v_call: TRBV5-5; clone_size: few; cdr3_length: 15; cdr3_aa: CASSLGPGASYEQYF; cdr3_nt: TGTGCCAGCAGCTTGGGTCCAGGGGCATCCTACGAGCAGTACTTC
j_call: TRBJ1-4; d_call: TRBD1; v_call: TRBV28; clone_size: -; cdr3_length: 17; cdr3_aa: CASSFPGGRATNEKLFF; cdr3_nt: TGTGCCAGCAGTTTCCCAGGGGGCCGAGCAACTAATGAAAAACTGTTTTTT
j_call: TRBJ2-2; d_call: -; v_call: TRBV12-3/TRBV12-4; clone_size: few; cdr3_length: 16; cdr3_aa: CASSRRGQLNTGELFF; cdr3_nt: TGTGCCAGCAGTAGGAGAGGACAACTTAACACCGGGGAGCTGTTTTTT
j_call: TRBJ1-5; d_call: TRBD1; v_call: TRBV5-1; clone_size: -; cdr3_length: 18; cdr3_aa: CASSLGPRGTGGYQPQHF; cdr3_nt: TGCGCCAGCAGCTTGGGCCCTAGAGGGACAGGGGGCTATCAGCCCCAGCATTTT
j_call: TRBJ2-6; d_call: -; v_call: TRBV2; clone_size: few; cdr3_length: 16; cdr3_aa: CASSAGERSGANVLTF; cdr3_nt: TGTGCCAGCAGTGCAGGGGAAAGGTCTGGGGCCAACGTCCTGACTTTC
j_call: TRBJ2-7; d_call: -; v_call: TRBV7-9; clone_size: -; cdr3_length: 15; cdr3_aa: CASSFFPEGGHEQYF; cdr3_nt: TGTGCCAGCAGCTTCTTCCCCGAAGGAGGACACGAGCAGTACTTC
j_call: TRBJ1-5; d_call: TRBD1; v_call: TRBV9; clone_size: -; cdr3_length: 15; cdr3_aa: CASSATGAGNQPQHF; cdr3_nt: TGTGCCAGCAGCGCTACAGGGGCGGGCAATCAGCCCCAGCATTTT
j_call: TRBJ1-1; d_call: TRBD1; v_call: TRBV29-1; clone_size: -; cdr3_length: 17; cdr3_aa: CSARVQGARDWNTEAFF; cdr3_nt: TGCAGCGCCAGAGTACAGGGGGCGCGGGATTGGAACACTGAAGCTTTCTTT
j_call: TRBJ1-1; d_call: TRBD1; v_call: TRBV12-3/TRBV12-4; clone_size: few; cdr3_length: 15; cdr3_aa: CASSDTGGATTEAFF; cdr3_nt: TGTGCCAGCAGTGATACAGGGGGCGCGACTACTGAAGCTTTCTTT
j_call: TRBJ2-5; d_call: -; v_call: TRBV21-1; clone_size: -; cdr3_length: 14; cdr3_aa: CASSKEGFWETQYF; cdr3_nt: TGTGCCAGCAGCAAAGAAGGCTTCTGGGAGACCCAGTACTTC
j_call: TRBJ2-1; d_call: TRBD1; v_call: TRBV29-1; clone_size: few; cdr3_length: 12; cdr3_aa: CSVAGQGNEQFF; cdr3_nt: TGCAGCGTTGCGGGACAGGGGAATGAGCAGTTCTTC
j_call: TRBJ2-1; d_call: -; v_call: TRBV20-1; clone_size: few; cdr3_length: 13; cdr3_aa: CSARSGALNEQFF; cdr3_nt: TGCAGTGCTAGATCCGGGGCCCTCAATGAGCAGTTCTTC
j_call: TRBJ1-1; d_call: -; v_call: TRBV4-3; clone_size: -; cdr3_length: 14; cdr3_aa: CASSQTRDSLRAFF; cdr3_nt: TGCGCCAGCAGCCAGACCCGGGACTCGCTCCGGGCTTTCTTT
j_call: TRBJ2-5; d_call: TRBD2; v_call: TRBV29-1; clone_size: few; cdr3_length: 14; cdr3_aa: CSVTSGRAGETQYF; cdr3_nt: TGCAGCGTCACTAGCGGGAGGGCCGGGGAGACCCAGTACTTC
j_call: TRBJ1-1; d_call: -; v_call: TRBV4-1; clone_size: many; cdr3_length: 15; cdr3_aa: CASSPGFGVNTEAFF; cdr3_nt: TGCGCCAGCAGCCCAGGGTTTGGGGTGAACACTGAAGCTTTCTTT
j_call: TRBJ1-3; d_call: TRBD1; v_call: TRBV6-6; clone_size: -; cdr3_length: 11; cdr3_aa: CAVQGENTIYF; cdr3_nt: TGTGCCGTCCAGGGGGAAAACACCATATATTTT
j_call: TRBJ2-1; d_call: TRBD2; v_call: TRBV20-1; clone_size: few; cdr3_length: 16; cdr3_aa: CSALSPSGGVYNEQFF; cdr3_nt: TGCAGTGCCTTGTCCCCTAGCGGGGGCGTCTACAATGAGCAGTTCTTC
j_call: TRBJ2-7; d_call: -; v_call: TRBV7-2; clone_size: -; cdr3_length: 13; cdr3_aa: CASTQDVGGEQYF; cdr3_nt: TGTGCCAGCACCCAAGATGTAGGAGGGGAGCAGTACTTC
j_call: TRBJ2-5; d_call: -; v_call: TRBV20-1; clone_size: -; cdr3_length: 13; cdr3_aa: CSARVGSGQTQYF; cdr3_nt: TGCAGTGCTAGAGTTGGGAGTGGTCAGACCCAGTACTTC
j_call: TRBJ2-3; d_call: -; v_call: TRBV5-1; clone_size: many; cdr3_length: 16; cdr3_aa: CASSLRGSTSTDTQYF; cdr3_nt: TGCGCCAGCAGCTTACGCGGCAGTACTAGCACAGATACGCAGTATTTT
j_call: TRBJ2-1; d_call: -; v_call: TRBV12-3/TRBV12-4; clone_size: many; cdr3_length: 14; cdr3_aa: CASSSQATYNEQFF; cdr3_nt: TGTGCCAGCAGTTCCCAGGCCACGTACAATGAGCAGTTCTTC
j_call: TRBJ1-1; d_call: -; v_call: TRBV20-1; clone_size: -; cdr3_length: 12; cdr3_aa: CSARSGLTEAFF; cdr3_nt: TGCAGTGCTAGATCTGGGTTGACTGAAGCTTTCTTT
j_call: TRBJ2-5; d_call: -; v_call: TRBV5-4; clone_size: -; cdr3_length: 14; cdr3_aa: CASSLLQDQETQYF; cdr3_nt: TGTGCCAGCAGCTTGTTACAGGACCAAGAGACCCAGTACTTC
j_call: TRBJ2-2; d_call: -; v_call: TRBV24-1; clone_size: -; cdr3_length: 15; cdr3_aa: CATSDSEVGIGELFF; cdr3_nt: TGTGCCACCAGTGATAGTGAAGTGGGGATCGGGGAGCTGTTTTTT
j_call: TRBJ2-3; d_call: TRBD2; v_call: TRBV27; clone_size: -; cdr3_length: 16; cdr3_aa: CASSLVAGAPGDTQYF; cdr3_nt: TGTGCCAGCAGTTTGGTAGCGGGGGCCCCGGGAGATACGCAGTATTTT
j_call: TRBJ2-7; d_call: -; v_call: TRBV25-1; clone_size: few; cdr3_length: 13; cdr3_aa: CASSEKWNYEQYF; cdr3_nt: TGTGCCAGCAGTGAAAAGTGGAACTACGAGCAGTACTTC
j_call: TRBJ2-1; d_call: -; v_call: TRBV5-1; clone_size: few; cdr3_length: 13; cdr3_aa: CASSFAPQREQFF; cdr3_nt: TGCGCCAGCAGCTTCGCCCCCCAGCGTGAGCAGTTCTTC
j_call: TRBJ2-3; d_call: TRBD1; v_call: TRBV12-3/TRBV12-4; clone_size: -; cdr3_length: 15; cdr3_aa: CASSPGQGKADTQYF; cdr3_nt: TGTGCCAGCAGCCCTGGACAGGGTAAGGCAGATACGCAGTATTTT
j_call: TRBJ2-3; d_call: TRBD2; v_call: TRBV5-1; clone_size: -; cdr3_length: 15; cdr3_aa: CASSLVLGGGDTQYF; cdr3_nt: TGCGCCAGCAGCTTGGTACTGGGCGGGGGAGATACGCAGTATTTT
j_call: TRBJ2-3; d_call: TRBD2; v_call: TRBV6-5; clone_size: few; cdr3_length: 15; cdr3_aa: CASSYGLAGSDTQYF; cdr3_nt: TGTGCCAGCAGTTACGGGCTAGCGGGGTCAGATACGCAGTATTTT
j_call: TRBJ1-1; d_call: -; v_call: TRBV12-3/TRBV12-4; clone_size: many; cdr3_length: 12; cdr3_aa: CASSPKDTEAFF; cdr3_nt: TGTGCCAGCAGTCCTAAAGACACTGAAGCTTTCTTT